These 2 T cell receptor beta chains were all obtained from the same sample, sequenced in a study of beta chain features in type 1 diabetes. Study observations and caveats: The study found moderately but significantly shorter TCRB CDR3s in all four CD4+ subsets of Type 1 diabetes patients.

No antigen has been assigned to these receptors. Investigators reverse transcribed all isolated RNA, so they sequenced expressed TCRB transcripts. Assay used: immunoSEQ multiplex PCR; TCRdb lists only in-frame clones, some missing. The data contain roughly 280,000 clones, roughly 24% of them singletons. Sequences were obtained from naive CD4+ T cells from blood. The source is a woman in her twenties or thirties with type 1 diabetes.

The J gene is TRBJ2-4, the V gene TRBV30, with D possibly TRBD1 on 7 matching bases. This CDR3 has 16 amino acids. The V gene's germline CDR1 is GTSNPN and CDR2 SVGIG (reference sequence). Trimming cost V 3 bases and J 0 bases, with 15 bases left between them. The CDR3 here is CAWSRGTELAKNIQYF. In nucleotides, the CDR3 is TGTGCCTGGAGCCGGGGGACAGAGCTAGCCAAAAACATTCAGTACTTC.

The chain recombines TRBV7-9 with TRBJ2-1; TRBD2 aligns across 8 bases. Germline V CDR1 and CDR2: SEHNR, FQNEAQ (reference sequence). The junction had 5 bases not matched to a gene; V was cut back by 1 base and J by 6 bases. This CDR3 comprises 15 residues. In nucleotides, the CDR3 is TGTGCCAGCAGCTTAGTACTAGCGGAATTCAATGAGCAGTTCTTC. This translates into CASSLVLAEFNEQFF.